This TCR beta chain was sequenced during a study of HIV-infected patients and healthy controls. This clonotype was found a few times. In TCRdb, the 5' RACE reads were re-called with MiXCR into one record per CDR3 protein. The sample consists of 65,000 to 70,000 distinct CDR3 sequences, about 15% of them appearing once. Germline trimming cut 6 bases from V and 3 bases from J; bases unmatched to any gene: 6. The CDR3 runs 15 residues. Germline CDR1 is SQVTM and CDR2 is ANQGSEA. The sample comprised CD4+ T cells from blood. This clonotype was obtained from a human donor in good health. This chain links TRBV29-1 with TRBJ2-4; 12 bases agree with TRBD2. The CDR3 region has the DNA TGCAGCGTGTGGACTAGCGGGGTGATCAAAAACATTCAGTACTTC. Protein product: CSVWTSGVIKNIQYF.